Each of the 28 T cell receptor beta chains below was sequenced from the same sample in a study of CD8 T cells in Susac syndrome. RNA, at about 0.45 to 1 ug, was reverse transcribed with random hexamers. TCRdb re-analysed the immunoSEQ multiplex PCR reads in MiXCR, keeping a single row per CDR3 protein. The sample lists some 120,000 distinct CDR3 sequences; less than 95% were seen once. The sample taken for sequencing was CD4+ T cells from PBMCs. These receptors all come from a human donor with multiple sclerosis.

The rearrangement uses TRBV9 and TRBJ2-2; D may correspond to TRBD1 or TRBD2 (5 bases each). The CDR3 runs to 15 residues. V was clipped by 6 bases and J by 3 bases, with 15 bases between them. The germline CDR1 and CDR2 sequences are SGDLS and YYNGEE. The chain's CDR3 is CASTRAGTYTGELFF. The DNA of the CDR3 is TGTGCCAGCACCCGAGCAGGGACCTACACCGGGGAGCTGTTTTTT.

J is TRBJ2-1 and V is TRBV19; TRBD1 or TRBD2 may be the D gene (6 bases each). Trimming shortened V by 6 bases and J by 1 base, and 25 bases separated the two germline ends. The length of the CDR3 is 19 residues. The germline CDR1 and CDR2 sequences are LNHDA and SQIVND (reference sequence). The CDR3 spells CASRSFGSQGITSYNEQFF. CDR3 DNA sequence: TGTGCCAGTAGGTCCTTCGGGAGTCAGGGGATTACTTCCTACAATGAGCAGTTCTTC.

This chain links TRBV7-2 with TRBJ1-2; tentative D call: TRBD1 (6 bases). The V gene lost 5 bases and the J gene lost 7 bases, with 20 bases spanning the gap. This CDR3 is built from 15 residues. Germline lookup yields CDR1 SGHTA and CDR2 FQGNSA. The CDR3 region has the DNA TGTGCCAGCAGCACCCGGGGGGCGGCCCAATTTGGCTACACCTTC. It translates to CASSTRGAAQFGYTF.

The genes are TRBV2 and TRBJ1-4; no firm D call. Germline loops: CDR1 SNHLY, CDR2 FYNNEI. There are 13 residues in the CDR3. The V gene lost 1 base and the J gene lost 7 bases, with 7 bases spanning the gap. CDR3 sequence (DNA): TGTGCCAGCAGTGAAGGGGAGCGTGAAAAACTGTTTTTT. Translating gives CASSEGEREKLFF. Variable domain in full (rest from reference TRBV2 and TRBJ1-4): EPEVTQTPSHQVTQMGQEVILRCVPISNHLYFYWYRQILGQKVEFLVSFYNNEISEKSEIFDDQFSVERPDGSNFTLKIRSTKLEDSAMYFCASSEGEREKLFFGSGTQLSVL.

This CDR3 is CASSYQGDYGYTF. In DNA, the CDR3 is TGTGCCAGCAGTTACCAGGGGGACTATGGCTACACCTTC. The rearrangement joins TRBV6-5 to TRBJ1-2, with TRBD1 identical over 7 bases. CDR3 length: 13 residues. Germline V CDR1 and CDR2: MNHEY, SVGAGI. After removal of 2 bases from V and 3 bases from J, the junction contained 0 bases not matched to a gene.

The chain links TRBV12-5 to TRBJ1-1; D is undetermined. The V and J ends lost 6 bases and 0 bases respectively, with 11 bases between them. CDR3 length: 14 residues. The germline CDR1 and CDR2 sequences are LGHNT and FRNRAP. The CDR3 loop reads CASGSLGMNTEAFF. The CDR3 DNA reads TGTGCTAGTGGATCCTTGGGGATGAACACTGAAGCTTTCTTT. The full variable domain, in which reference TRBV12-5 and TRBJ1-1 provide the parts outside the CDR3, is DARVTQTPRHKVTEMGQEVTMRCQPILGHNTVFWYRQTMMQGLELLAYFRNRAPLDDSGMPKDRFSAEMPDATLATLKIQPSEPRDSAVYFCASGSLGMNTEAFFGQGTRLTVV.

This clonotype was counted between two and nine times. This chain uses TRBV6-5 with TRBJ2-1, with 10 bases identical to TRBD2. The CDR3 totals 16 residues. Losses at the gene ends were 0 bases for V and 6 bases for J; bases not matched to a gene: 5. CDR1 is MNHEY and CDR2 is SVGAGI in the germline V gene. The CDR3, as DNA: TGTGCCAGCAGTTACTCCCGGACTAGCGGCCTCAATGAGCAGTTCTTC. Translating gives CASSYSRTSGLNEQFF.

This rearrangement joins TRBV6-5 to TRBJ1-2; D remains ambiguous. The CDR3 totals 13 residues. Germline CDR1 and CDR2: MNHEY and SVGAGI. Trimming took off 0 bases at V and 6 bases at J, with 8 bases between the two ends. CDR3 loop: CASSYSRRDGYTF. Written as DNA, the CDR3 is TGTGCCAGCAGTTACTCGAGACGGGATGGCTACACCTTC.

The chain employs TRBV2 and TRBJ2-1; possibly TRBD2 for D (6 bases). The V gene lost 11 bases and the J gene lost 5 bases, with 16 bases spanning the gap. The CDR3 covers 13 residues. Germline V gene sequence: CDR1 SNHLY, CDR2 FYNNEI. CDR3 bases: TGTGCCGGGGGAAGGAGGGCCGACAATGAGCAGTTCTTC. Encoded protein: CAGGRRADNEQFF.

The CDR3 coding sequence is TGCGCCAGCAGCAATACAGGCGGCGCATCGGAGACCCAGTACTTC. Its translation: CASSNTGGASETQYF. The J gene is TRBJ2-5, the V gene TRBV5-1; D perhaps matches TRBD1 (5 bases). CDR3 size: 15 residues. Germline-derived CDR1 and CDR2 are SGHRS and YFSETQ. Deletions cut 4 bases from V and 5 bases from J, with 18 bases between.

The V and J genes are TRBV24-1 and TRBJ2-5; the D gene is possibly TRBD2 (6 bases). This CDR3 region has 13 residues. V was cut by 9 bases and J by 5 bases, with 15 bases left in between. Germline V lookup: CDR1 KGHDR, CDR2 SFDVKD. The CDR3 sequence is CATSEEGRETQYF. The CDR3 DNA follows: TGTGCCACCTCGGAGGAGGGTCGCGAGACCCAGTACTTC.

This clonotype was seen just once. The rearrangement uses TRBV7-2 and TRBJ1-1; D is possibly TRBD1 (5 bases). The germline V and J ends were trimmed by 5 bases and 5 bases, with 12 bases remaining between them. CDR3 size: 13 residues. Germline CDR1 reads SGHTA; CDR2 reads FQGNSA. DNA of the CDR3: TGTGCCAGCAGCCCCCGCCGGGGGACTGAAGCTTTCTTT. It is translated as CASSPRRGTEAFF.

This clonotype has a single count. CDR3 DNA sequence: TGTGCCAGCAGCTTAGCGCTCTGGGATGTAGATACGCAGTATTTT. Translated, it gives CASSLALWDVDTQYF. This chain uses TRBV7-2 with TRBJ2-3; no reliable D call. Germline CDR1 and CDR2: SGHTA and FQGNSA. Between the trimmed V and J ends, which lost 0 bases and 5 bases, there was a span of 12 bases. The CDR3 has 15 amino acids.

The CDR3 DNA follows: TGTGCCAGCAGTGAAGCAGGAAGGGCCGGCTACACCTTC. Translation: CASSEAGRAGYTF. This chain uses TRBV2 with TRBJ1-2; D not resolved. V was clipped by 0 bases and J by 8 bases, with 10 bases between them. The CDR3 is 13 amino acids. Germline assignment: CDR1 SNHLY and CDR2 FYNNEI.

The rearrangement links TRBV15 to TRBJ2-1, with D maybe TRBD2 (6 bases). The germline V and J ends were trimmed by 0 bases and 3 bases, with 12 bases remaining between them. Germline V lookup: CDR1 LNHNV, CDR2 YYDKDF (reference sequence). The CDR3 runs 16 residues. The chain's CDR3 is CATSRDRGIFYNEQFF. The CDR3 DNA reads TGTGCCACCAGCAGAGATCGCGGGATCTTCTACAATGAGCAGTTCTTC. Full variable domain (rest looked up from reference TRBV15 and TRBJ2-1): DAMVIQNPRYQVTQFGKPVTLSCSQTLNHNVMYWYQQKSSQAPKLLFHYYDKDFNNEADTPDNFQSRRPNTSFCFLDIRSPGLGDTAMYLCATSRDRGIFYNEQFFGPGTRLTVL.

CDR3 in DNA: TGTGCCAGCAGCCATACACGTAATTCCGGGGAGCTGTTTTTT. This gives the protein CASSHTRNSGELFF. This chain joins TRBV7-2 and TRBJ2-2; the D is unclear. The CDR3 covers 14 residues. The V end lost 5 bases, the J end lost 6 bases, and 13 bases lay between the germline ends. The germline gives CDR1 SGHTA, CDR2 FQGNSA.

This clonotype has only one observation. The chain uses TRBV24-1 and TRBJ2-2; 7 nucleotides agree with TRBD1. The germline V gene encodes CDR1 KGHDR and CDR2 SFDVKD. V was clipped by 3 bases and J by 4 bases; unmatched bases: 7. There are 16 residues in the CDR3. The CDR3 region is CATSDHRGPSTGELFF. The CDR3 nucleotides read TGTGCCACCAGTGATCACAGGGGACCTTCCACCGGGGAGCTGTTTTTT.

This chain links TRBV5-4 with TRBJ2-5; D unclear. Germline CDR1 SGHNT, CDR2 YYREEE (reference sequence). The CDR3 loop spans 13 amino acids. The V end was cut by 0 bases, the J end by 3 bases, with 6 bases between. The CDR3 loop is CASSLGTKETQYF. The CDR3 nucleotides are TGTGCCAGCAGCTTGGGGACCAAAGAGACCCAGTACTTC. The full variable domain, with the rest looked up from reference TRBV5-4 and TRBJ2-5, is ETGVTQSPTHLIKTRGQQVTLRCSSQSGHNTVSWYQQALGQGPQFIFQYYREEENGRGNFPPRFSGLQFPNYSSELNVNALELDDSALYLCASSLGTKETQYFGPGTRLLVL.

The chain recombines TRBV13 with TRBJ1-2; D ambiguous. Between the trimmed V and J ends, which lost 3 bases and 8 bases, there was a span of 10 bases. CDR1 and CDR2 (germline): PRHDT, FYEKMQ (reference sequence). The CDR3 spans 12 residues. CDR3 coding DNA: TGTGCCAGCAGCTTGAATAGTCGGGGCTACACCTTC. It encodes CASSLNSRGYTF.

The chain employs TRBV29-1 and TRBJ2-1, with TRBD1 identical over 9 bases. This CDR3 is 13 amino acids long. Looked up from germline, CDR1 is SQVTM and CDR2 is ANQGSEA. V lost 4 bases, J lost 5 bases, and 3 bases stayed unmatched. CDR3 DNA: TGCAGCGTTGCCGGACAGGGGCACAATGAGCAGTTCTTC. Translating gives CSVAGQGHNEQFF.

The rearrangement joins TRBV10-1 to TRBJ1-1; unclear D gene. V dropped 6 bases and J dropped 5 bases, with 13 bases sitting between them. Germline V gene lookup returns CDR1 WNHNN and CDR2 SYGVQD (reference sequence). The CDR3 loop spans 13 amino acids. The CDR3 here is CASSDPESTEAFF. CDR3 nucleotide sequence: TGCGCCAGCAGCGACCCGGAATCGACTGAAGCTTTCTTT.

The rearrangement uses TRBV6-1 and TRBJ2-3; 7 nucleotides match TRBD1. Per germline, CDR1 MNHNS and CDR2 SASEGT. The J segment lost 0 bases and the V segment lost 6 bases, leaving 6 bases of the junction unmatched. The CDR3 contains 15 residues. Written as DNA, the CDR3 is TGTGCCAGCAGCCAGGGGGTAGGAAGCACAGATACGCAGTATTTT. Translating it yields CASSQGVGSTDTQYF.

V is TRBV20-1 and J is TRBJ2-3, with 14 bases aligning to TRBD2. V lost 3 bases to trimming and J lost 2 bases; unmatched junction nucleotides: 7. The length of the CDR3 is 17 residues. The V gene's germline CDR1 is DFQATT and CDR2 SNEGSKA (reference sequence). The CDR3 nucleotides read TGCAGTGCTAGTCCCGAGACTAGCGGGAGGGCCACAGATACGCAGTATTTT. This encodes CSASPETSGRATDTQYF.

The table lists this clonotype with a count of one. The chain links TRBV30 to TRBJ1-1; possibly TRBD1 for D (6 bases). This CDR3 is 13 amino acids long. Germline CDR1 GTSNPN, CDR2 SVGIG (reference sequence). V lost 3 bases and J 0 bases, leaving 8 bases between the germline ends. DNA for the CDR3: TGTGCCTGGAGGGGACACCTGAACACTGAAGCTTTCTTT. Amino acid sequence: CAWRGHLNTEAFF. Supplemented by reference TRBV30 and TRBJ1-1, the full variable domain reads SQTIHQWPATLVQPVGSPLSLECTVEGTSNPNLYWYRQAAGRGLQLLFYSVGIGQISSEVPQNLSASRPQDRQFILSSKKLLLSDSGFYLCAWRGHLNTEAFFGQGTRLTVV.

Written as DNA, the CDR3 is TGTGCCAGCTCACCACCGTTACAGGGGTCCAAAACCTTCTACGAGCAGTACTTC. Encoded protein: CASSPPLQGSKTFYEQYF. The chain recombines TRBV18 with TRBJ2-7; 7 bases match TRBD1. Trimming at V came to 0 bases and at J to 3 bases, leaving 14 bases not matched to a gene. Looked up from germline, CDR1 is KGHSH and CDR2 is LQKENI. The CDR3 is 18 residues long.

The chain employs TRBV6-2 or TRBV6-3 and TRBJ1-5; TRBD1 might be the D (5 bases). The CDR3 length is 16 residues. Germline CDR1 reads MNHEY; CDR2 reads SVGEGT. The V and J ends lost 4 bases and 1 base respectively, with 14 bases between them. The CDR3 coding sequence is TGTGCCAGCAGTTCAGCCCGTCGGGGCAGCAATCAGCCCCAGCATTTT. Amino acid sequence: CASSSARRGSNQPQHF.

The chain links TRBV19 to TRBJ2-1; D possibly corresponds to TRBD2 (6 bases). The V end was cut by 8 bases, the J end by 4 bases, with 15 bases between. The CDR3 is 14 amino acids. CDR1 and CDR2 from the germline V gene are LNHDA and SQIVND (reference sequence). The CDR3 nucleotides read TGTGCCAGTGGGGCCCAGCGGGCGTACAATGAGCAGTTCTTC. Translation: CASGAQRAYNEQFF. Variable domain in full (rest from reference TRBV19 and TRBJ2-1): DGGITQSPKYLFRKEGQNVTLSCEQNLNHDAMYWYRQDPGQGLRLIYYSQIVNDFQKGDIAEGYSVSREKKESFPLTVTSAQKNPTAFYLCASGAQRAYNEQFFGPGTRLTVL.

The chain is built from TRBV6-2 or TRBV6-3 and TRBJ1-1; 7 nucleotides line up with TRBD1. In germline, CDR1 is MNHEY, CDR2 SVGEGT. This CDR3 has 15 residues. The V segment lost 5 bases and the J segment 4 bases; nucleotides outside the gene matches: 10. CDR3 sequence: CASSHNRGGGTEAFF. CDR3 sequence (DNA): TGTGCCAGCAGTCATAACAGGGGCGGCGGCACTGAAGCTTTCTTT.